The clone carrying this TCR beta chain has at least ten counts. The CDR3 is 14 amino acids. From germline, CDR1 is SQVTM and CDR2 ANQGSEA. Trimming took off 4 bases at V and 0 bases at J, with 7 bases between the two ends. The entry originates in a study of T-cell memory formation after mild COVID-19. TCRdb re-derived calls from the 5' RACE reads in MiXCR, one entry per CDR3 protein. The table lists approximately 150,000 distinct CDR3 sequences, approximately 5.7% of them singletons. The TCR originated in an adult woman who had mild COVID-19 (a few samples of this study predate the infection). Cell type and time point are not known. The chain couples TRBV29-1 to TRBJ2-6; D may be TRBD1 or TRBD2 (5 bases each). The sequenced material came from PBMCs or a T cell subset sorted from them (not recorded which). The CDR3 here is CSVGDLSGANVLTF. The DNA for the CDR3 is TGCAGCGTTGGGGACCTCTCTGGGGCCAACGTCCTGACTTTC.